The 2 T cell receptor beta chains presented below share a single source sample, sequenced in a study of T cell repertoires in cytomegalovirus infection. TCRdb independently ran MiXCR on the reads; one entry per CDR3 protein. The sample comprises hundreds of thousands of distinct CDR3 sequences, more than 20% of which are singletons, and around 7.6% rests with the top ten. Sequencing used CD8+ T cells from PBMCs. The receptors come from a human donor in good health (CMV status not recorded). Some clones in this sample may be carry-over from other donors' samples.

The V call is TRBV29-1, the J call TRBJ1-2; D not certain. The germline V and J ends were trimmed by 5 bases and 14 bases, with 18 bases remaining between them. CDR3 length equals 11 residues. Germline V CDR1 and CDR2: SQVTM, ANQGSEA. The CDR3 reads CSVYTDHPMTF. The CDR3, as DNA: TGCAGCGTTTATACGGACCACCCAATGACCTTC.

A word on this clonotype: One end of the junction fails to match germline, which may point to a read error. The chain is built from TRBV7-6 and TRBJ1-6; possible D gene TRBD1, 5 bases. Per germline, CDR1 SGHVS and CDR2 FNYEAQ. This CDR3 is built from 14 residues. The DNA for the CDR3 is TGTGCCAACAGCTTAGCGCAGGGACGTCAACCCCTCCACTTT. The encoded protein is CANSLAQGRQPLHF.